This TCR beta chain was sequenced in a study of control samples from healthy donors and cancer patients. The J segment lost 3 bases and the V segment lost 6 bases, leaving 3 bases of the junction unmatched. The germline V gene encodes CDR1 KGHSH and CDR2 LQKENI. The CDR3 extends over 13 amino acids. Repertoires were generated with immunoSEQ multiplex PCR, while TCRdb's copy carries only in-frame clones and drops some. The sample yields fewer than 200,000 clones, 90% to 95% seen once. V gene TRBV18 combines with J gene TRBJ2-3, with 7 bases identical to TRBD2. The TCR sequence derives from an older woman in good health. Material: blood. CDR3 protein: CASSRGETDTQYF. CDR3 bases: TGTGCCAGCTCCCGGGGGGAAACAGATACGCAGTATTTT. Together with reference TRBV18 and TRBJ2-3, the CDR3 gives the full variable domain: NAGVMQNPRHLVRRRGQEARLRCSPMKGHSHVYWYRQLPEEGLKFMVYLQKENIIDESGMPKERFSAEFPKEGPSILRIQQVVRGDSAAYFCASSRGETDTQYFGPGTRLTVL.